The 21 T cell receptor beta chains reported below all come from one sample, sequenced in a study of cytomegalovirus exposure and HLA in healthy donors. The study ran its PCR with 60 Vbeta and 13 Jbeta primers. Assay: immunoSEQ multiplex PCR; the TCRdb copy retains only in-frame clones and omits some. This sample has 150,000 or so clones, with around 80% found just once. The sequencing input was PBMCs. The receptors derive from a female donor in good health and CMV-seronegative.

V is TRBV9 and J is TRBJ2-6, with TRBD1 identical over 9 bases. V trimming: 3 bases; J trimming: 0 bases; junction bases outside the gene matches: 7. Per germline, CDR1 SGDLS and CDR2 YYNGEE. There are 18 residues in the CDR3. DNA for the CDR3: TGTGCCAGCAGCGATGGACAGGGGCTAAACTCTGGGGCCAACGTCCTGACTTTC. As protein: CASSDGQGLNSGANVLTF.

The chain joins TRBV28 to TRBJ1-1; D is undetermined. The CDR3 consists of 13 residues. Germline lookup yields CDR1 MDHEN and CDR2 SYDVKM. V shed 1 base and J shed 3 bases, with 6 bases lying between them. CDR3 loop: CASSLFGDTEAFF. As DNA, the CDR3 is TGTGCCAGCAGTTTATTCGGAGACACTGAAGCTTTCTTT.

The genes are TRBV5-6 and TRBJ1-5; perhaps TRBD1 as D (6 bases). Deletions cut 0 bases from V and 3 bases from J, with 13 bases between. CDR1 and CDR2 from the germline V gene are SGHDT and YYEEEE. CDR3 size: 16 residues. The CDR3 region is CASSLAGGSTNQPQHF. Written as DNA, the CDR3 is TGTGCCAGCAGCTTGGCGGGGGGCTCCACCAATCAGCCCCAGCATTTT. The whole variable domain, remainder taken from reference TRBV5-6 and TRBJ1-5, is DAGVTQSPTHLIKTRGQQVTLRCSPKSGHDTVSWYQQALGQGPQFIFQYYEEEERQRGNFPDRFSGHQFPNYSSELNVNALLLGDSALYLCASSLAGGSTNQPQHFGDGTRLSIL.

The rearrangement joins TRBV13 to TRBJ2-3; 9 bases fit TRBD2. CDR1 and CDR2 (germline): PRHDT, FYEKMQ (reference sequence). The CDR3 has 19 amino acids. V gave up 6 bases and J gave up 4 bases; unmatched junction bases: 20. The chain's CDR3 is CASRSAQGGREGGADTQYF. In nucleotides, the CDR3 is TGTGCCAGCAGGTCGGCTCAAGGGGGGCGGGAGGGAGGCGCAGATACGCAGTATTTT.

This clone occurred a few times. This rearrangement joins TRBV28 to TRBJ1-4; TRBD1 aligns across 7 bases. CDR3 length equals 15 residues. Germline CDR1 reads MDHEN; CDR2 reads SYDVKM. The V and J ends lost 6 bases and 4 bases, in that order; junction bases with no gene match: 8. The CDR3 protein is CASRPGQILNEKLFF. For the CDR3, the DNA is TGTGCCAGCAGACCGGGACAGATACTTAATGAAAAACTGTTTTTT.

V and J are TRBV21-1 and TRBJ2-7; TRBD2, as called in the table, went unchecked against the DNA. TRBV21-1 is marked as a pseudogene. CDR3 length: 9 residues. CDR3 in DNA: TGTGCCAGCAGCACCCTCAGCGGTGTC. It specifies CASSTLSGV.

The chain joins TRBV5-1 to TRBJ2-5, with D unclear. This CDR3 spans 12 amino acids. Trimming took 1 base from V and 2 from J, leaving 3 bases between them. Looked up from germline, CDR1 is SGHRS and CDR2 is YFSETQ. The CDR3 nucleotides are TGCGCCAGCAGCTTGTATCAAGAGACCCAGTACTTC. It codes for CASSLYQETQYF.

This clone has just one count. This chain links TRBV11-2 with TRBJ1-4; D is unclear. Trimming stripped 5 bases from V and 4 bases from J, with 14 bases between. CDR1 is SGHAT and CDR2 is FQNNGV in the germline V gene. CDR3 length: 15 residues. CDR3 amino acids: CASSVVGGDNEKLFF. CDR3 coding DNA: TGTGCCAGCAGCGTCGTCGGCGGTGATAATGAAAAACTGTTTTTT.

The rearrangement links TRBV4-1 to TRBJ2-2, with TRBD1 identical over 7 bases. Germline loops: CDR1 MGHRA, CDR2 YSYEKL. The trim removed 2 bases at V and 6 bases at J, leaving 9 bases unmatched. The CDR3 consists of 16 residues. The CDR3 DNA is TGCGCCAGCAGCCAACCCGACAGGGCCTTTGCCGGGGAGCTGTTTTTT. Translation: CASSQPDRAFAGELFF.

The V and J genes are TRBV28 and TRBJ2-2; D is uncertain. V gave up 5 bases and J gave up 4 bases, with 11 bases separating them. CDR3 size: 14 residues. Germline values: CDR1 MDHEN, CDR2 SYDVKM. Here the CDR3 reads CASSPPPGTGELFF. The DNA for the CDR3 is TGTGCCAGCAGTCCGCCCCCAGGCACCGGGGAGCTGTTTTTT.

CDR3 coding DNA: TGTGCCAGCAGCCCCCCCCTCCGTATAGGCACAGATACGCAGTATTTT. It specifies CASSPPLRIGTDTQYF. The chain recombines TRBV7-9 with TRBJ2-3; D gene uncertain. V lost 5 bases to trimming and J lost 1 base, with 16 bases between them. The germline gives CDR1 SEHNR, CDR2 FQNEAQ (reference sequence). The CDR3 is made up of 16 amino acids. Full variable domain (missing parts from reference TRBV7-9 and TRBJ2-3): DTGVSQNPRHKITKRGQNVTFRCDPISEHNRLYWYRQTLGQGPEFLTYFQNEAQLEKSRLLSDRFSAERPKGSFSTLEIQRTEQGDSAMYLCASSPPLRIGTDTQYFGPGTRLTVL.

V and J are TRBV7-9 and TRBJ2-1; possibly TRBD2 for D (6 bases). CDR1 and CDR2 (germline): SEHNR, FQNEAQ (reference sequence). V dropped 1 base and J dropped 0 bases, with 16 bases sitting between them. CDR3 length: 18 amino acids. The CDR3 sequence: CASSLVGASGHSYNEQFF. The CDR3 DNA sequence: TGTGCCAGCAGCTTAGTTGGCGCAAGCGGGCACTCCTACAATGAGCAGTTCTTC.

The rearrangement uses TRBV7-2 and TRBJ2-7; D possibly corresponds to TRBD2 (6 bases). This CDR3 contains 15 residues. Germline CDR1 is SGHTA and CDR2 is FQGNSA. Trimming pared 2 bases from V and 2 bases from J, leaving 13 bases between. CDR3 loop: CASSLSGFSPYEQYF. CDR3 sequence (DNA): TGTGCCAGCAGCTTAAGCGGGTTTTCCCCCTACGAGCAGTACTTC. The entire variable domain, with the rest obtained from reference TRBV7-2 and TRBJ2-7, is as follows: GAGVSQSPSNKVTEKGKDVELRCDPISGHTALYWYRQSLGQGLEFLIYFQGNSAPDKSGLPSDRFSAERTGGSVSTLTIQRTQQEDSAVYLCASSLSGFSPYEQYFGPGTRLTVT.

V and J are TRBV7-9 and TRBJ2-7, with 7 positions matching TRBD1. Losses at the gene ends were 5 bases for V and 2 bases for J; bases not matched to a gene: 3. This CDR3 is 13 amino acids long. Germline CDR1 and CDR2: SEHNR and FQNEAQ (reference sequence). Written as DNA, the CDR3 is TGTGCCAGCAGCGACAGGGAAACCTACGAGCAGTACTTC. This codes for CASSDRETYEQYF.

The chain is built from TRBV27 and TRBJ1-5, with a weak D call TRBD1 (6 bases). Germline loops: CDR1 MNHEY, CDR2 SMNVEV (reference sequence). The CDR3 covers 14 residues. V was clipped by 6 bases and J by 7 bases, with 16 bases between them. As DNA, the CDR3 is TGTGCCAGCAGCCGAAAACAGGGCCTACAGCCCCAGCATTTT. Its translation is CASSRKQGLQPQHF.

The chain joins TRBV5-8 to TRBJ2-7; TRBD1 agrees at 9 bases. Looked up from germline, CDR1 is SGHTS and CDR2 is YDEGEE. V lost 3 bases and J lost 2; bases outside the gene matches: 0. The CDR3 consists of 13 residues. The CDR3 DNA sequence: TGTGCCAGCAGCTGGACAGGGGCCTACGAGCAGTACTTC. This encodes CASSWTGAYEQYF.

The gene calls are TRBV2 and TRBJ2-7; TRBD2 agrees at 8 bases. V dropped 10 bases and J dropped 0; count of bases not matched to a gene: 14. This CDR3 contains 16 residues. CDR1 SNHLY and CDR2 FYNNEI come from the germline V gene. This CDR3 reads CATASGGGESSYEQYF. The CDR3 DNA reads TGTGCCACCGCGTCGGGGGGGGGCGAAAGCTCCTACGAGCAGTACTTC.

This chain joins TRBV10-3 and TRBJ1-5; 7 bases map to TRBD1. J lost 5 bases, V lost 4 bases, and 2 bases had no gene match. This CDR3 has 13 amino acids. The V gene's germline CDR1 is ENHRY and CDR2 SYGVKD. CDR3 nucleotides: TGTGCCATCAGTGTAACAGGGGATCAGCCCCAGCATTTT. Translating it yields CAISVTGDQPQHF.

The chain employs TRBV27 and TRBJ2-5; TRBD1 aligns across 9 bases. This CDR3 has 14 amino acids. CDR1 is MNHEY and CDR2 is SMNVEV in the germline V gene (reference sequence). V dropped 1 base and J dropped 5; count of bases not matched to a gene: 2. The CDR3 loop is CASSLWTGDETQYF. The CDR3, as DNA: TGTGCCAGCAGTTTATGGACAGGGGACGAGACCCAGTACTTC.

The J gene is TRBJ1-1, the V gene TRBV30, with TRBD1 identical over 9 bases. Germline CDR1 GTSNPN, CDR2 SVGIG (reference sequence). V lost 0 bases to trimming and J lost 3 bases; unmatched junction nucleotides: 11. The CDR3 has 17 residues. CDR3 DNA: TGTGCCTGGAGTGTCTTACAGGGGGCAAATCTGGACACTGAAGCTTTCTTT. Residues: CAWSVLQGANLDTEAFF.

V usage is TRBV5-6 and J usage is TRBJ2-5; tentatively, D is TRBD1 (5 bases). The J call may be wrong; the DNA end is better matched by TRBJ2-7. CDR3 size: 14 residues. In germline, CDR1 is SGHDT, CDR2 YYEEEE. CDR3 nucleotides: TGTGCCAGCAGCCCAGACAGCTTCACCTACGAGCAGTACTTC. This gives the protein CASSPDSFTYEQYF.